This T cell receptor (beta chain) was retrieved from a study of T cells in Graves' hyperthyroidism and ophthalmopathy. The CDR3 regions of TCR beta were amplified from RNA transcripts. A first-round RT-PCR of the TCR CDR3 used the HTBI primer set. TCRdb re-called the multiplex PCR reads through MiXCR, storing one row per CDR3 protein. The sample shows more than 500,000 distinct CDR3 sequences, roughly a sixth of them seen only once. The study based diagnoses on clinical symptoms, serum thyroxine and TRAb, thyroid ultrasound and orbital computed tomography. This sample holds PBMCs from under 11 ml fresh peripheral blood. Regarding the study as a whole: Classification by a 13 V-J model distinguished ophthalmopathy from stable hyperthyroidism. The model's output predicted ophthalmopathy at a median of 6.5 months prior to onset.

Trimming removed 6 bases from V and 5 bases from J, with 8 bases in between. CDR3 length: 11 amino acids. In germline, CDR1 is MDHEN, CDR2 SYDVKM. This clonotype was detected ten times or more. Its antigen is not identified. The genes are TRBV28 and TRBJ2-7; D is unresolved. Material for sequencing was blood. This sequence was found in a woman younger than 45 with Graves' ophthalmopathy. CDR3 protein: CASRYLHEQYF. The CDR3 bases are TGTGCCAGCAGGTATTTGCACGAGCAGTACTTC.